The 20 T cell receptor beta chains below all came from one sample that was sequenced in a study of T cells in Graves' hyperthyroidism and ophthalmopathy. The source material, RNA transcripts, was used to amplify TCR beta CDR3 regions. The TCR CDR3 first-round RT-PCR relied on the HTBI primer set. Via MiXCR, TCRdb re-called the multiplex PCR reads, giving one row per CDR3 protein. There are 360,000 or so distinct CDR3 sequences in the sample; around 15% occur only once, and roughly a fifth lies in the top ten. Source material: blood. The receptors stem from a woman aged 60 to 75 with Graves' ophthalmopathy.

In this sample, this clonotype turned up many times. The chain is built from TRBV7-2 and TRBJ2-7; 11 nucleotides line up with TRBD2. CDR1 is SGHTA and CDR2 is FQGNSA in the germline V gene. The length of the CDR3 is 16 residues. V lost 4 bases and J lost 0; bases outside the gene matches: 5. CDR3 loop: CASSSRLAGSSYEQYF. CDR3 bases: TGTGCCAGCAGCTCGCGACTAGCGGGAAGCTCCTACGAGCAGTACTTC.

This clonotype has ten or more counts. The chain links TRBV6-1 to TRBJ2-4, with 10 nucleotides matching TRBD1. The CDR3 runs 14 residues. V dropped 5 bases and J dropped 11; count of bases not matched to a gene: 9. Germline assignment: CDR1 MNHNS and CDR2 SASEGT. The CDR3 loop reads CASSPLGTGALQYF. The CDR3 region has the DNA TGTGCCAGCAGTCCCCTTGGGACAGGGGCCCTTCAGTACTTC.

This clonotype showed up many times. The chain uses TRBV20-1 and TRBJ2-5; D assignment may be TRBD1 or TRBD2 (5 bases each). Germline V gives CDR1 DFQATT, CDR2 SNEGSKA (reference sequence). V gave up 6 bases and J gave up 3 bases, with 17 bases separating them. This CDR3 region has 14 residues. For the CDR3, the DNA is TGCAGTGCAACGACGGGACGGTCCAAAGAGACCCAGTACTTC. It translates to CSATTGRSKETQYF.

This clonotype was counted at least ten times. The chain carries TRBV2 and TRBJ2-5; unclear D gene. V lost 6 bases and J 0 bases, leaving 11 bases between the germline ends. CDR1 SNHLY and CDR2 FYNNEI come from the germline V gene. CDR3 length: 14 amino acids. CDR3 in DNA: TGTGCCAGCAGCGGTGACGGGTACCAAGAGACCCAGTACTTC. Its translation: CASSGDGYQETQYF. The full variable domain, rest sourced from reference TRBV2 and TRBJ2-5, is EPEVTQTPSHQVTQMGQEVILRCVPISNHLYFYWYRQILGQKVEFLVSFYNNEISEKSEIFDDQFSVERPDGSNFTLKIRSTKLEDSAMYFCASSGDGYQETQYFGPGTRLLVL.

This clonotype was picked up a small number of times. The CDR3 protein is CASSLGLRGPTNEKLFF. CDR3 in DNA: TGTGCCAGCAGTTTAGGCCTTAGAGGGCCAACTAATGAAAAACTGTTTTTT. The gene calls are TRBV12-3 or TRBV12-4 and TRBJ1-4; D uncertain. The V end was cut by 1 base, the J end by 0 bases, with 12 bases between. The CDR3 covers 17 residues.

This sequence joins TRBV28 and TRBJ1-2; tentative D call: TRBD1 (6 bases). Between the trimmed V and J ends, which lost 8 bases and 5 bases, there was a span of 21 bases. CDR1 is MDHEN, CDR2 SYDVKM, per germline. This CDR3 is 15 amino acids long. CDR3 bases: TGTGCCAGCCTCGGCGTGGGGGCCCAATTTTATGGCTACACCTTC. Translation: CASLGVGAQFYGYTF.

The rearrangement joins TRBV6-4 to TRBJ2-3; D perhaps matches TRBD2 (6 bases). This CDR3 has 16 amino acids. The germline V gene has CDR1 MRHNA and CDR2 SNTAGT. V was trimmed by 5 bases and J by 6 bases, leaving 21 bases between them. DNA for the CDR3: TGTGCCAGCAGTTGGAGAGGGGTATCGGAGGGCGATACGCAGTATTTT. Its protein is CASSWRGVSEGDTQYF.

The sample holds many counts of this clonotype. This chain links TRBV29-1 with TRBJ2-5; D remains unclear. The CDR3 covers 12 residues. V was pared by 3 bases and J by 5 bases, with 10 bases between. The germline V gene has CDR1 SQVTM and CDR2 ANQGSEA. In nucleotides, the CDR3 is TGCAGCGTTGATCTGAGTGGGGAGACCCAGTACTTC. Translation: CSVDLSGETQYF.

This clonotype was counted ten times or more. This sequence joins TRBV7-2 and TRBJ1-5, with TRBD1 as a possible D gene (6 bases). From germline, CDR1 is SGHTA and CDR2 FQGNSA. The CDR3 has 15 amino acids. Trimming cost V 3 bases and J 4 bases, with 13 bases left between them. The CDR3 spells CASSFTGTSNQPQHF. For the CDR3, the DNA is TGTGCCAGCAGCTTCACAGGGACATCTAATCAGCCCCAGCATTTT.

This clonotype has ten or more counts. The rearrangement uses TRBV11-2 and TRBJ2-3; possible D gene TRBD1, 6 bases. CDR3 length equals 16 residues. Germline V lookup: CDR1 SGHAT, CDR2 FQNNGV. V lost 6 bases and J lost 1, with 17 bases in between. The CDR3, as DNA: TGTGCCAGCAGACTCGGTTGGGACACTGGCACAGATACGCAGTATTTT. This gives the protein CASRLGWDTGTDTQYF.

The table lists this clonotype with many counts. The chain links TRBV11-2 to TRBJ2-1; 15 bases fit TRBD2. With V trimmed by 6 bases and J by 1 base, 7 bases remained unmatched. CDR3 size: 18 residues. The germline CDR1 and CDR2 sequences are SGHAT and FQNNGV. The CDR3 nucleotides read TGTGCCAGCAGGCCGGGACTAGCGGGAGGTAGGTCCTACAATGAGCAGTTCTTC. Protein: CASRPGLAGGRSYNEQFF.

This clonotype was found many times. Here the CDR3 reads CSASDGGLTSTDTQYF. For the CDR3, the DNA is TGCAGTGCTAGTGACGGAGGCTTGACTAGCACAGATACGCAGTATTTT. This rearrangement joins TRBV20-1 to TRBJ2-3; the D gene is possibly TRBD2 (5 bases). There are 16 residues in the CDR3. V lost 3 bases to trimming and J lost 0 bases, with 16 bases between them. Germline-derived CDR1 and CDR2 are DFQATT and SNEGSKA (reference sequence).

This clonotype was counted many times. V gene TRBV11-2 combines with J gene TRBJ2-7; D ambiguous. CDR3 length equals 12 residues. Trimming shortened V by 5 bases and J by 3 bases, and 8 bases separated the two germline ends. Germline V gene data show CDR1 as SGHAT and CDR2 as FQNNGV. The CDR3 sequence is CASSAMDYEQYF. The CDR3 bases are TGTGCCAGCAGCGCCATGGACTACGAGCAGTACTTC.

The chain has TRBV10-3 and TRBJ2-3; 7 nucleotides agree with TRBD2. The CDR3 is made up of 15 amino acids. In germline, CDR1 is ENHRY, CDR2 SYGVKD. J gave up 4 bases and V 1 base, and 5 bases lay outside the gene matches. Here the CDR3 DNA reads TGTGCCATCAGTGAGTGGCGGGAGCGGTCAGATACGCAGTATTTT. Amino acid sequence: CAISEWRERSDTQYF.

The rearrangement links TRBV20-1 to TRBJ2-4; the D gene is possibly TRBD1 (6 bases). Germline lookup yields CDR1 DFQATT and CDR2 SNEGSKA (reference sequence). V lost 6 bases and J lost 6, with 18 bases in between. The CDR3 covers 14 residues. The CDR3 DNA reads TGCAGTGCCAAAAGCCCAGGGGCATCAAACATTCAGTACTTC. Protein sequence: CSAKSPGASNIQYF.

There are many counts of this clonotype. This chain uses TRBV12-3 or TRBV12-4 with TRBJ2-5; 11 nucleotides line up with TRBD2. V was clipped by 7 bases and J by 11 bases; unmatched bases: 9. The CDR3 totals 13 residues. DNA for the CDR3: TGTGCCAGCACCGTATCACTAGCGGGGGTTCAGTACTTC. Protein sequence: CASTVSLAGVQYF.

This clonotype was observed a few times. This chain joins TRBV5-1 and TRBJ2-1; D gene unclear. From germline, CDR1 is SGHRS and CDR2 YFSETQ. The CDR3 is made up of 14 amino acids. The V gene lost 5 bases and the J gene lost 4 bases, with 13 bases spanning the gap. CDR3 loop: CASRDALGYNEQFF. The CDR3 DNA reads TGCGCCAGCAGGGATGCCCTCGGGTACAATGAGCAGTTCTTC.

This sequence joins TRBV15 and TRBJ2-7; D is uncertain. Trimming removed 1 base at V and 0 bases at J, with 10 bases between. Germline V gene lookup returns CDR1 LNHNV and CDR2 YYDKDF (reference sequence). The CDR3 has 15 residues. The CDR3 region is CATSRAHSSSYEQYF. CDR3 DNA sequence: TGTGCCACCAGCAGAGCGCACAGCTCCTCCTACGAGCAGTACTTC.

At least ten counts were recorded for this clonotype. The rearrangement joins TRBV20-1 to TRBJ2-6, with D tentatively TRBD1 (6 bases). Trimming took off 2 bases at V and 3 bases at J, with 17 bases between the two ends. Germline assignment: CDR1 DFQATT and CDR2 SNEGSKA (reference sequence). The CDR3 loop spans 17 amino acids. Written as DNA, the CDR3 is TGCAGTGCTAGATCCGTTTACAGGGCCGGTGGGGCCAACGTCCTGACTTTC. This codes for CSARSVYRAGGANVLTF.

This clonotype was seen ten or more times. The chain recombines TRBV7-3 with TRBJ2-1; D is perhaps TRBD2 (5 bases). V lost 5 bases, J lost 2 bases, and 13 bases lay in between. The CDR3 is 15 residues long. From germline, CDR1 is SGHTA and CDR2 FQGTGA. The CDR3 DNA is TGTGCCAGCAGCCCCAGCGGAAGTACCTACAATGAGCAGTTCTTC. It translates to CASSPSGSTYNEQFF.